The sequence of this TCR beta chain was determined in a study of response to subunit inactivated influenza vaccine. Germline V gene sequence: CDR1 LGHNA, CDR2 YNFKEQ. J lost 5 bases, V lost 2 bases, and 1 base had no gene match. This CDR3 is built from 13 residues. A single record per CDR3 protein comes from TCRdb applying MiXCR to the RT-PCR reads. The sample contains about 800,000 distinct CDR3 sequences, roughly 20% of which appear only once. Sequenced here: PBMCs from blood, sampled more than 4 days after vaccination. This sequence originates from a man aged 50 or older who received an inactivated influenza vaccine. V and J are TRBV4-2 and TRBJ2-5; 8 bases match TRBD2. This chain's CDR3 is CASSQPGGETQYF. The CDR3 region has the DNA TGTGCCAGCAGCCAACCGGGGGGGGAGACCCAGTACTTC.